The 5 T cell receptor beta chains below were found in one sample sequenced in a study of response to subunit inactivated influenza vaccine. TCRdb reanalysed the RT-PCR reads using MiXCR and keeps one entry per CDR3 protein. The sample includes 750,000 to 850,000 distinct CDR3 sequences, approximately 17% of them seen just once. The specimen comprised PBMCs from blood, sampled 5 to 6 days after vaccination. These receptors were obtained from a man aged 50 to 59 who received an inactivated influenza vaccine.

This clonotype was detected a few times. The rearrangement links TRBV12-3 or TRBV12-4 to TRBJ2-2; D tentatively reads TRBD1 or TRBD2 (5 bases each). The CDR3 sequence is 16 residues long. V lost 4 bases to trimming and J lost 2 bases, with 14 bases between them. The CDR3, as DNA: TGTGCCAGCAGTTCTCCGGGACGAATTAACACCGGGGAGCTGTTTTTT. Protein: CASSSPGRINTGELFF.

This chain connects TRBV24-1 to TRBJ2-4; the D call may be TRBD1 or TRBD2 (5 bases each). Germline V gene lookup returns CDR1 KGHDR and CDR2 SFDVKD. The CDR3 sequence is 17 residues long. Trimming removed 4 bases at V and 0 bases at J, with 15 bases between. CDR3 DNA: TGTGCCACCAGTGACGGGACCGGAGGTCTAGCCAAAAACATTCAGTACTTC. It translates to CATSDGTGGLAKNIQYF.

The chain couples TRBV5-4 to TRBJ2-3; D gene unclear. Between the trimmed V and J ends, which lost 4 bases and 3 bases, there was a span of 12 bases. This CDR3 comprises 14 residues. CDR1 is SGHNT, CDR2 YYREEE, per germline (reference sequence). The CDR3 coding sequence is TGTGCCAGCAGCGGACCCTCTGGTACAGATACGCAGTATTTT. Protein sequence: CASSGPSGTDTQYF. Based on the CDR3 plus reference TRBV5-4 and TRBJ2-3, the full variable domain is ETGVTQSPTHLIKTRGQQVTLRCSSQSGHNTVSWYQQALGQGPQFIFQYYREEENGRGNFPPRFSGLQFPNYSSELNVNALELDDSALYLCASSGPSGTDTQYFGPGTRLTVL.

This clonotype was found many times. Germline is not matched at one junction end, which may reflect a read error. The rearrangement links TRBV5-1 to TRBJ2-3, with 8 bases lining up with TRBD2. The CDR3 is 13 residues long. Germline V gene data show CDR1 as SGHRS and CDR2 as YFSETQ. Here the CDR3 DNA reads TGTGCCAGCAGCTCCGGGGGGGCAGATACGCAGTATTTT. As protein: CASSSGGADTQYF.

The chain is built from TRBV6-5 and TRBJ2-5, with 10 bases lining up with TRBD2. CDR1 MNHEY and CDR2 SVGAGI come from the germline V gene. Germline trimming cut 0 bases from V and 2 bases from J; bases unmatched to any gene: 3. The CDR3 is 16 amino acids. The CDR3 region is CASSYSPAGGQETQYF. The CDR3 coding sequence is TGTGCCAGCAGTTACTCGCCAGCGGGGGGGCAAGAGACCCAGTACTTC.